Presented here are 29 T cell receptor beta chains from one specimen sequenced in a study of blood T cell repertoires in COVID-19. Here immunoSEQ multiplex PCR was the method, and the copy in TCRdb shows in-frame clones only, minus some. The data contain roughly 160,000 clones, roughly 84% of them singletons. The material sequenced was peripheral blood. The receptors here all came from a man younger than 35 with active or convalescent COVID-19.

J is TRBJ2-2 and V is TRBV7-3; perhaps TRBD1 as D (5 bases). Germline CDR1 SGHTA, CDR2 FQGTGA. The germline V and J ends were trimmed by 2 bases and 2 bases, with 9 bases remaining between them. The CDR3 is 15 residues long. In DNA, the CDR3 is TGTGCCAGCAGCTTACAAGGGGTAAACACCGGGGAGCTGTTTTTT. This encodes CASSLQGVNTGELFF.

The chain combines TRBV7-2 with TRBJ1-5; a weak D match, TRBD1 (6 bases). V lost 5 bases and J 4 bases, leaving 12 bases between the germline ends. Looked up from germline, CDR1 is SGHTA and CDR2 is FQGNSA. The CDR3 has 14 residues. CDR3 sequence (DNA): TGTGCCAGCAGCCGTGGTAGGGGGAATCAGCCCCAGCATTTT. It encodes CASSRGRGNQPQHF.

The chain joins TRBV5-1 to TRBJ2-5; 11 positions match TRBD1. Germline CDR1 is SGHRS and CDR2 is YFSETQ. J gave up 1 base and V 4 bases, and 6 bases lay outside the gene matches. The CDR3 is 16 residues long. In DNA form, the CDR3 reads TGCGCCAGCAGCCCCGGGACAGGGGGGGGCCAAGAGACCCAGTACTTC. Translation gives CASSPGTGGGQETQYF.

The genes are TRBV20-1 and TRBJ1-1; no clear D. The V gene's germline CDR1 is DFQATT and CDR2 SNEGSKA (reference sequence). V was cut by 6 bases and J by 6 bases, with 11 bases left in between. The CDR3 sequence is 11 residues long. DNA of the CDR3: TGCAGTGCGGAGAGGAGTGCTGAAGCTTTCTTT. Translated: CSAERSAEAFF.

The chain links TRBV12-3 or TRBV12-4 to TRBJ1-2; TRBD1 agrees at 7 bases. V was clipped by 6 bases and J by 5 bases; unmatched bases: 6. CDR3 length: 13 residues. The CDR3 DNA reads as TGTGCCAGCAGAGCGACAGGGCGTTATGGCTACACCTTC. Protein product: CASRATGRYGYTF.

J is TRBJ1-6 and V is TRBV5-6, with TRBD1 matching 8 bases. CDR3 length: 12 amino acids. J lost 10 bases, V lost 4 bases, and 1 base had no gene match. Germline lookup yields CDR1 SGHDT and CDR2 YYEEEE. In DNA, the CDR3 is TGTGCCAGCAGCCCAGGGGGCTCACCCCTCCACTTT. This sequence encodes CASSPGGSPLHF.

The V gene is TRBV6-4, the J gene TRBJ2-2, with D uncertain. CDR1 and CDR2 (germline): MRHNA, SNTAGT. The germline V and J ends were trimmed by 8 bases and 0 bases, with 13 bases remaining between them. The length of the CDR3 is 15 residues. The CDR3 sequence is CASSPRHTNTGELFF. In DNA form, the CDR3 reads TGTGCCAGCTCCCCGAGACACACGAACACCGGGGAGCTGTTTTTT.

This chain connects TRBV12-5 to TRBJ2-7; 14 bases match TRBD2. The CDR3 is 17 amino acids. Germline V gene data show CDR1 as LGHNT and CDR2 as FRNRAP. V was clipped by 7 bases and J by 7 bases; unmatched bases: 15. CDR3 in DNA: TGTGCTAGTGCCGGGACTAGCGGGGGCCGGTCCTTTTTGGAGCAGTACTTC. Translation: CASAGTSGGRSFLEQYF. Full variable domain (rest looked up from reference TRBV12-5 and TRBJ2-7): DARVTQTPRHKVTEMGQEVTMRCQPILGHNTVFWYRQTMMQGLELLAYFRNRAPLDDSGMPKDRFSAEMPDATLATLKIQPSEPRDSAVYFCASAGTSGGRSFLEQYFGPGTRLTVT.

V usage is TRBV5-4 and J usage is TRBJ1-1; D gene unclear. V gave up 4 bases and J gave up 0 bases, with 13 bases separating them. Germline-derived CDR1 and CDR2 are SGHNT and YYREEE (reference sequence). The length of the CDR3 is 15 residues. CDR3 in amino acids: CASSTQRNLNTEAFF. DNA of the CDR3: TGTGCCAGCAGCACTCAGCGTAACCTGAACACTGAAGCTTTCTTT.

The chain is built from TRBV7-2 and TRBJ2-7; 9 positions match TRBD2. The J segment lost 5 bases and the V segment lost 6 bases, leaving 8 bases of the junction unmatched. CDR1 is SGHTA and CDR2 is FQGNSA in the germline V gene. The CDR3 is 14 residues long. The CDR3 spells CASRFLAGYNEQYF. The CDR3 region has the DNA TGTGCCAGCAGGTTTCTAGCGGGATATAACGAGCAGTACTTC. Full variable domain (rest looked up from reference TRBV7-2 and TRBJ2-7): GAGVSQSPSNKVTEKGKDVELRCDPISGHTALYWYRQSLGQGLEFLIYFQGNSAPDKSGLPSDRFSAERTGGSVSTLTIQRTQQEDSAVYLCASRFLAGYNEQYFGPGTRLTVT.

This chain links TRBV13 with TRBJ1-6; 9 bases line up with TRBD1. The CDR3 has 16 residues. The germline CDR1 and CDR2 sequences are PRHDT and FYEKMQ (reference sequence). The V gene end was trimmed by 0 bases and the J gene end by 7 bases; junction bases not matched to a gene: 4. CDR3 sequence: CASSLGYGTGNSPLHF. The CDR3, as DNA: TGTGCCAGCAGCTTAGGCTATGGGACAGGGAATTCACCCCTCCACTTT.

The CDR3 sequence: CASSLGSGFYTDTQYF. For the CDR3, the DNA is TGTGCCAGCAGCTTGGGAAGCGGGTTTTACACAGATACGCAGTATTTT. J is TRBJ2-3 and V is TRBV5-8; perhaps TRBD2 as D (6 bases). V was shortened by 0 bases and J by 2 bases, with 13 bases between the two germline ends. The CDR3 sequence is 16 residues long. Germline V gives CDR1 SGHTS, CDR2 YDEGEE.

This clone was seen a few times. The rearrangement links TRBV29-1 to TRBJ1-1; no clear D. The V end lost 2 bases, the J end lost 4 bases, and 5 bases lay between the germline ends. Germline CDR1 and CDR2: SQVTM and ANQGSEA. This CDR3 is built from 11 residues. The DNA for the CDR3 is TGCAGCGTTGAATCCGGCACTGAAGCTTTCTTT. This sequence encodes CSVESGTEAFF.

This chain uses TRBV9 with TRBJ2-1; 11 bases line up with TRBD1. This CDR3 contains 16 residues. J was trimmed by 9 bases and V by 3 bases; bases with no gene match: 11. Germline CDR1 and CDR2: SGDLS and YYNGEE. The CDR3 coding sequence is TGTGCCAGCAGCGCCCCCGGGACAGGGGGATTCACTGAGCAGTTCTTC. It yields the protein CASSAPGTGGFTEQFF. The variable domain in full, with the rest retrieved from reference TRBV9 and TRBJ2-1, is DSGVTQTPKHLITATGQRVTLRCSPRSGDLSVYWYQQSLDQGLQFLIQYYNGEERAKGNILERFSAQQFPDLHSELNLSSLELGDSALYFCASSAPGTGGFTEQFFGPGTRLTVL.

The V and J genes are TRBV3-1 (or the pseudogene TRBV3-2) and TRBJ2-3; TRBD2 matches at 8 bases. Germline lookup yields CDR1 LGHDT and CDR2 YNNKEL (reference sequence). This CDR3 comprises 16 residues. The V segment lost 3 bases and the J segment 5 bases; nucleotides outside the gene matches: 10. In DNA, the CDR3 is TGTGCCAGCAGCCATCTAACCGGGACTAGGGGAGATACGCAGTATTTT. Encoded protein: CASSHLTGTRGDTQYF.

The gene calls are TRBV14 and TRBJ1-6; 7 bases line up with TRBD1. V shed 1 base and J 0 bases; nucleotides not matched to a gene: 12. The CDR3 contains 20 residues. Germline CDR1 is SGHDN and CDR2 is FVKESK. The CDR3 loop is CASSQGWTGTPSSYNSPLHF. The CDR3 coding sequence is TGTGCCAGCAGCCAAGGGTGGACAGGAACACCGAGCTCCTATAATTCACCCCTCCACTTT.

The V gene is TRBV30, the J gene TRBJ2-3; 9 bases agree with TRBD1. The CDR3 runs to 16 residues. Trimming at V came to 3 bases and at J to 3 bases, leaving 10 bases not matched to a gene. Per germline, CDR1 GTSNPN and CDR2 SVGIG (reference sequence). CDR3 bases: TGTGCCTGGAGCCTACAGGGGGCTCGGCAGACAGATACGCAGTATTTT. It codes for CAWSLQGARQTDTQYF.

This clone is a singleton in its sample. CDR3 nucleotide sequence: TGTGCCAGCAGACCTCAGACAGGGACAGAGACCCAGTACTTC. It specifies CASRPQTGTETQYF. The chain joins TRBV28 to TRBJ2-5, with 7 bases that match TRBD1. Trimming at V came to 6 bases and at J to 4 bases, leaving 8 bases not matched to a gene. Per germline, CDR1 MDHEN and CDR2 SYDVKM. The CDR3 consists of 14 residues.

The chain combines TRBV6-5 with TRBJ1-4, with 8 positions matching TRBD1. The CDR3 is 16 residues long. Germline loops: CDR1 MNHEY, CDR2 SVGAGI. The V segment lost 2 bases and the J segment 8 bases; nucleotides outside the gene matches: 10. The CDR3 DNA is TGTGCCAGCAGTTACATCGCCGGGACAGGAAGAGAAAAACTGTTTTTT. It codes for CASSYIAGTGREKLFF.

The genes are TRBV28 and TRBJ2-6; possible D gene TRBD2, 6 bases. CDR1 is MDHEN and CDR2 is SYDVKM in the germline V gene. There are 16 residues in the CDR3. Trimming removed 3 bases at V and 0 bases at J, with 9 bases between. CDR3 DNA sequence: TGTGCCAGCAGTTTGGGGGGTCCCTCTGGGGCCAACGTCCTGACTTTC. It translates to CASSLGGPSGANVLTF. The full variable domain, with the rest looked up from reference TRBV28 and TRBJ2-6, is DVKVTQSSRYLVKRTGEKVFLECVQDMDHENMFWYRQDPGLGLRLIYFSYDVKMKEKGDIPEGYSVSREKKERFSLILESASTNQTSMYLCASSLGGPSGANVLTFGAGSRLTVL.

This clone was observed once. The chain has TRBV2 and TRBJ1-1, with D possibly being TRBD1 (6 bases). This CDR3 comprises 15 residues. CDR1 and CDR2 (germline): SNHLY, FYNNEI. Trimming took 6 bases from V and 2 from J, leaving 16 bases between them. The CDR3 loop is CASRVDSLPNTEAFF. The CDR3 DNA reads TGTGCCAGCAGAGTGGACAGTCTCCCCAACACTGAAGCTTTCTTT.

The CDR3, as DNA: TGCGCCAGCAGCTTGGAGCCAGATACGCAGTATTTT. It specifies CASSLEPDTQYF. The chain joins TRBV5-1 to TRBJ2-3, with no clear D. Germline-derived CDR1 and CDR2 are SGHRS and YFSETQ. V lost 0 bases and J lost 4, with 3 bases in between. This CDR3 contains 12 residues.

The chain is built from TRBV2 and TRBJ2-1; TRBD2 matches 11 bases. Germline CDR1 reads SNHLY; CDR2 reads FYNNEI. The length of the CDR3 is 15 residues. With 8 bases clipped from V and 9 bases from J, the junction kept 12 bases outside the gene matches. CDR3 in amino acids: CASSPSGLAGGEQFF. CDR3 coding DNA: TGTGCCAGCTCTCCGAGTGGGCTAGCGGGAGGTGAGCAGTTCTTC. The variable domain in full, completed from reference TRBV2 and TRBJ2-1, reads EPEVTQTPSHQVTQMGQEVILRCVPISNHLYFYWYRQILGQKVEFLVSFYNNEISEKSEIFDDQFSVERPDGSNFTLKIRSTKLEDSAMYFCASSPSGLAGGEQFFGPGTRLTVL.

This clone has a single count. V gene TRBV5-4 combines with J gene TRBJ2-5, with TRBD1 identical over 8 bases. CDR3 size: 13 residues. The germline V gene encodes CDR1 SGHNT and CDR2 YYREEE (reference sequence). V dropped 5 bases and J dropped 4; count of bases not matched to a gene: 4. The CDR3 DNA reads TGTGCCAGCAGGTGGGACAGGCGAGAGACCCAGTACTTC. Amino acids: CASRWDRRETQYF.

In its sample, this clone was seen once. The rearrangement uses TRBV2 and TRBJ2-7; D is perhaps TRBD2 (6 bases). The CDR3 runs 15 residues. The germline V gene encodes CDR1 SNHLY and CDR2 FYNNEI. V lost 1 base to trimming and J lost 0 bases, with 10 bases between them. CDR3 in amino acids: CASSEEGGTSYEQYF. The CDR3 DNA is TGTGCCAGCAGTGAAGAGGGCGGGACCTCCTACGAGCAGTACTTC.

The gene calls are TRBV18 and TRBJ1-3; tentative D call: TRBD1 (6 bases). Germline CDR1 and CDR2: KGHSH and LQKENI. The CDR3 is 16 residues long. Trimming took off 2 bases at V and 0 bases at J, with 11 bases between the two ends. The CDR3 spells CASSPWDKSSGNTIYF. The CDR3 coding sequence is TGTGCCAGCTCACCATGGGACAAGAGCTCTGGAAACACCATATATTTT.

The genes are TRBV7-2 and TRBJ2-7; D possibly corresponds to TRBD2 (6 bases). The CDR3 extends over 14 amino acids. Looked up from germline, CDR1 is SGHTA and CDR2 is FQGNSA. V was trimmed by 4 bases and J by 2 bases, leaving 12 bases between them. In nucleotides, the CDR3 is TGTGCCAGCAGCTGGGGCGGAGGGACCTACGAGCAGTACTTC. It is translated as CASSWGGGTYEQYF.

J is TRBJ1-2 and V is TRBV29-1; 10 positions match TRBD1. Trimming cost V 1 base and J 2 bases; bases outside gene matches: 4. The CDR3 totals 15 residues. The germline V gene has CDR1 SQVTM and CDR2 ANQGSEA. CDR3 DNA sequence: TGCAGCGTTGAAGTAGAGGACAGGGGGAACTATGGCTACACCTTC. Its translation: CSVEVEDRGNYGYTF.

This sequence joins TRBV27 and TRBJ1-2; D gene uncertain. The germline CDR1 and CDR2 sequences are MNHEY and SMNVEV (reference sequence). The V end was cut by 7 bases, the J end by 4 bases, with 10 bases between. The CDR3 is made up of 12 amino acids. In DNA form, the CDR3 reads TGTGCCAGCAAGGAGGGTCCCTATGGCTACACCTTC. Encoded protein: CASKEGPYGYTF.